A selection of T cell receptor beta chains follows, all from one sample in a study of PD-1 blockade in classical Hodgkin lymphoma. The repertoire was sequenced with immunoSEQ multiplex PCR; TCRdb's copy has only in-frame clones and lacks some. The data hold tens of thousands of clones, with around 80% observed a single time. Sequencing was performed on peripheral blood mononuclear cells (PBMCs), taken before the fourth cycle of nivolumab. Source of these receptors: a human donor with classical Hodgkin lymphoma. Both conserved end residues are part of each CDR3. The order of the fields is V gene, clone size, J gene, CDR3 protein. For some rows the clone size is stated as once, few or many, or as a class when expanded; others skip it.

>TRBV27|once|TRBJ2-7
CASSTRQGAYEQYF
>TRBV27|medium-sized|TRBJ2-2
CASRVGTNTGELFF
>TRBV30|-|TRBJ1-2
CAYSPRHGYTF
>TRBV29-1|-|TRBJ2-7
CSVEPYRGGGVGKQYF
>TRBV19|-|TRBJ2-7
CASRPTSGLTYEQYF
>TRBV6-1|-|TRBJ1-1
CASSEGLLSEAFF
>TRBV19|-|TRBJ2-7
CASSIIQGHHEQYF
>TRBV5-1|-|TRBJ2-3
CASSLTGRGGTDTQYF
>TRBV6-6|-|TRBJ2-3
CASRGPTDTQYF
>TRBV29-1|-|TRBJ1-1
CSVEDRRQGRNTEAFF
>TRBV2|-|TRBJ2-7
CASSEGAGSSYEQYF
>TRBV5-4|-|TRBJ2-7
CASSFPAGSPYEQYF
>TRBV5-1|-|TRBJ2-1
CASSFTTGTSGYNEQFF